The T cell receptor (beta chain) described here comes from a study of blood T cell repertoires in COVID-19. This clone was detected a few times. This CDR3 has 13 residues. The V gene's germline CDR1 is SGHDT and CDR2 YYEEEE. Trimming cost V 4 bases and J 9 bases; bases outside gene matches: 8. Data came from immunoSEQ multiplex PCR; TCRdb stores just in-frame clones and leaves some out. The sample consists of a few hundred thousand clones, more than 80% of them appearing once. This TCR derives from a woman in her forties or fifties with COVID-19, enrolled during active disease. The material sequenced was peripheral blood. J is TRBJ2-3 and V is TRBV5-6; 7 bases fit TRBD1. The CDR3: CASSTRTGRTQYF. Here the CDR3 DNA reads TGTGCCAGCAGCACCCGGACAGGAAGGACGCAGTATTTT.